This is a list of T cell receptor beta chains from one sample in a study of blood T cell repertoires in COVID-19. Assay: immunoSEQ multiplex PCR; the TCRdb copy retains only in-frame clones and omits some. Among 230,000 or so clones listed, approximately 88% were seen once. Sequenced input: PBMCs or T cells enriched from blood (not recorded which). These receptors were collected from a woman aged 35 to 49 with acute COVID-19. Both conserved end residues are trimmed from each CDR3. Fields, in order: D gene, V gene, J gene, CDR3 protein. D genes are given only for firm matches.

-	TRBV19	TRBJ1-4	ASSPRTPTTNEKLF
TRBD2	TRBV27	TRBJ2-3	ASSPPGLAGSTDTQY
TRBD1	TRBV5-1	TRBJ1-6	ASSLEGQANSPLH
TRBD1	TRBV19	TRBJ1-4	ASSSPTGGVEKLF
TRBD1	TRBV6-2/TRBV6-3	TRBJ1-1	ASRYRDRGWKTEAF
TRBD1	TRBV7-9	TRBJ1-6	ASSLTGFNSPLH
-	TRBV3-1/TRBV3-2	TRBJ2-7	ASSQDSIYGTRTYEQY
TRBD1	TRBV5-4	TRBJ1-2	ASSLGGSDVGGYT
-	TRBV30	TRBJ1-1	AWSAGQGRVSGTEAF
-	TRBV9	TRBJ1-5	ASSAGQFSNQPQH
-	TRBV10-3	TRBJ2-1	AISEPKSNEQF